The next 17 T cell receptor beta chains were all read from a single sample in a study of cytomegalovirus exposure and HLA in healthy donors. PCR primers comprised 60 Vbeta and 13 Jbeta primers. Profiling relied on immunoSEQ multiplex PCR, and the TCRdb table lists in-frame clones only, not all of them. The sample consists of roughly 150,000 clones, 60% to 80% of them appearing once. Input material: PBMCs. All receptors derive from a man aged 18 to 29 in good health and CMV-seropositive.

This chain joins TRBV27 and TRBJ2-3, with 8 positions matching TRBD2. This CDR3 has 15 amino acids. Germline CDR1 is MNHEY and CDR2 is SMNVEV (reference sequence). J lost 0 bases, V lost 4 bases, and 3 bases had no gene match. The CDR3 here is CASSSGGQSTDTQYF. The CDR3 nucleotides are TGTGCCAGCAGTTCGGGGGGGCAGAGCACAGATACGCAGTATTTT.

V and J are TRBV5-6 and TRBJ1-2, with 7 bases fitting TRBD1. The CDR3 consists of 16 residues. The ends lost 1 base at V and 8 bases at J; junction bases unmatched: 14. CDR1 SGHDT and CDR2 YYEEEE come from the germline V gene. The CDR3 coding sequence is TGTGCCAGCAGCTTGTATTTCGACAGGGCCCTAGGGGGCTACACCTTC. This gives the protein CASSLYFDRALGGYTF. Variable domain in full (rest from reference TRBV5-6 and TRBJ1-2): DAGVTQSPTHLIKTRGQQVTLRCSPKSGHDTVSWYQQALGQGPQFIFQYYEEEERQRGNFPDRFSGHQFPNYSSELNVNALLLGDSALYLCASSLYFDRALGGYTFGSGTRLTVV.

The V gene is TRBV9, the J gene TRBJ2-7, with 7 bases that match TRBD2. The CDR3 sequence is 13 residues long. CDR1 SGDLS and CDR2 YYNGEE come from the germline V gene. The J segment lost 2 bases and the V segment lost 4 bases, leaving 3 bases of the junction unmatched. As DNA, the CDR3 is TGTGCCAGCAGCCCTGGGACTACCTACGAGCAGTACTTC. Its translation is CASSPGTTYEQYF.

The chain recombines TRBV2 with TRBJ2-6; 8 nucleotides line up with TRBD1. Germline CDR1 and CDR2: SNHLY and FYNNEI. This CDR3 region has 17 residues. Germline trimming cut 7 bases from V and 2 bases from J; bases unmatched to any gene: 10. The CDR3 DNA reads as TGTGCCAGCATTCGGACAGGGAAAAGAACTGGGGCCAACGTCCTGACTTTC. Amino acid sequence: CASIRTGKRTGANVLTF.

The chain links TRBV7-3 to TRBJ2-7; 12 bases are shared with TRBD2. The V gene's germline CDR1 is SGHTA and CDR2 FQGTGA. The CDR3 extends over 15 amino acids. The trim removed 6 bases at V and 3 bases at J, leaving 6 bases unmatched. In DNA form, the CDR3 reads TGTGCCAGCAGTCCTCTAGCGGGAGGGCGCTACGAGCAGTACTTC. Its protein product is CASSPLAGGRYEQYF. Supplemented by reference TRBV7-3 and TRBJ2-7, the full variable domain reads GAGVSQTPSNKVTEKGKYVELRCDPISGHTALYWYRQSLGQGPEFLIYFQGTGAADDSGLPNDRFFAVRPEGSVSTLKIQRTERGDSAVYLCASSPLAGGRYEQYFGPGTRLTVT.

The CDR3: CASSDRGIPYEQYF. CDR3 DNA sequence: TGTGCCAGCTCGGACAGGGGGATTCCCTACGAGCAGTACTTC. The rearrangement joins TRBV18 to TRBJ2-7; 10 nucleotides match TRBD1. This CDR3 is 14 amino acids long. V lost 6 bases and J lost 2; bases outside the gene matches: 4. Germline lookup yields CDR1 KGHSH and CDR2 LQKENI.

This chain connects TRBV13 to TRBJ1-1, with 11 bases fitting TRBD1. Trimming removed 7 bases from V and 5 bases from J; junction bases left unmatched: 15. From germline, CDR1 is PRHDT and CDR2 FYEKMQ (reference sequence). This CDR3 contains 17 residues. The DNA of the CDR3 is TGTGCCAGCACCCCATTGGGGACAGGGGGTAGGTGGACTGAAGCTTTCTTT. Translation: CASTPLGTGGRWTEAFF. The full variable domain, with the rest looked up from reference TRBV13 and TRBJ1-1, is AAGVIQSPRHLIKEKRETATLKCYPIPRHDTVYWYQQGPGQDPQFLISFYEKMQSDKGSIPDRFSAQQFSDYHSELNMSSLELGDSALYFCASTPLGTGGRWTEAFFGQGTRLTVV.

The chain joins TRBV5-1 to TRBJ2-5, with D possibly matching TRBD1 (5 bases). The J call is doubtful: the DNA matches TRBJ2-7 better. The CDR3 sequence is 12 residues long. The germline V gene encodes CDR1 SGHRS and CDR2 YFSETQ. CDR3 loop: CASSYDSYEQYF. The CDR3 bases are TGCGCCAGCAGCTACGACAGCTACGAGCAGTACTTC.

In its sample, this clone was seen once. This rearrangement joins TRBV5-5 to TRBJ1-1; 7 nucleotides match TRBD1. The germline CDR1 and CDR2 sequences are SGHKS and YYEKEE (reference sequence). The CDR3 is 13 amino acids. V was pared by 2 bases and J by 7 bases, with 5 bases of the junction left unmatched. The CDR3 DNA sequence: TGTGCCAGCAGCTTAACTAGGGACAGTGAAGCTTTCTTT. Residues: CASSLTRDSEAFF.

This chain links TRBV9 with TRBJ2-7, with 8 bases identical to TRBD2. J gave up 1 base and V 3 bases, and 6 bases lay outside the gene matches. Germline loops: CDR1 SGDLS, CDR2 YYNGEE. This CDR3 is built from 15 residues. CDR3: CASSAGGGPSYEQYF. CDR3 nucleotides: TGTGCCAGCAGCGCGGGAGGGGGACCATCCTACGAGCAGTACTTC.

The genes are TRBV28 and TRBJ2-5; 7 positions agree with TRBD1. J lost 1 base, V lost 5 bases, and 19 bases had no gene match. The CDR3 contains 19 residues. Germline CDR1 MDHEN, CDR2 SYDVKM. The CDR3 DNA sequence: TGTGCCAGCAGTCAAACCCCCACGACAGGGACCAGCCTCCAAGAGACCCAGTACTTC. Translation gives CASSQTPTTGTSLQETQYF.

The chain links TRBV19 to TRBJ2-7, with TRBD2 matching over 12 bases. The CDR3 is 13 amino acids. The germline V gene encodes CDR1 LNHDA and CDR2 SQIVND (reference sequence). Trimming removed 5 bases from V and 6 bases from J; junction bases left unmatched: 2. In DNA, the CDR3 is TGTGCCAGTAGTTCTAGCGGGAGGGCCGAGCAGTACTTC. Protein: CASSSSGRAEQYF. The full variable domain, rest sourced from reference TRBV19 and TRBJ2-7, is DGGITQSPKYLFRKEGQNVTLSCEQNLNHDAMYWYRQDPGQGLRLIYYSQIVNDFQKGDIAEGYSVSREKKESFPLTVTSAQKNPTAFYLCASSSSGRAEQYFGPGTRLTVT.

The genes are TRBV6-1 and TRBJ1-6, with TRBD1 as a possible D gene (5 bases). Germline V gene data show CDR1 as MNHNS and CDR2 as SASEGT. The length of the CDR3 is 14 residues. V was pared by 7 bases and J by 5 bases, with 12 bases between. The CDR3 DNA reads as TGTGCCAGCATCCAGCAGGACAATAATTCACCCCTCCACTTT. This translates into CASIQQDNNSPLHF.

J is TRBJ1-1 and V is TRBV7-9; D is undetermined. CDR3 length: 15 residues. From germline, CDR1 is SEHNR and CDR2 FQNEAQ (reference sequence). V dropped 5 bases and J dropped 0 bases, with 13 bases sitting between them. In DNA, the CDR3 is TGTGCCAGCAGCCGCACCCTGGACTTGAACACTGAAGCTTTCTTT. This encodes CASSRTLDLNTEAFF.

The chain is built from TRBV15 and TRBJ1-6; unclear D gene. The CDR3 is 13 residues long. Germline V gene sequence: CDR1 LNHNV, CDR2 YYDKDF (reference sequence). V dropped 3 bases and J dropped 7 bases, with 7 bases sitting between them. The CDR3 nucleotides read TGTGCCACCAGCAGTTCGTTGAATTCACCCCTCCACTTT. Protein sequence: CATSSSLNSPLHF.

This chain links TRBV14 with TRBJ2-3, with D hard to call. V gave up 2 bases and J gave up 4 bases, with 7 bases separating them. CDR3 size: 13 residues. From germline, CDR1 is SGHDN and CDR2 FVKESK. CDR3 loop: CASSQLVPDTQYF. The CDR3 DNA is TGTGCCAGCAGCCAATTAGTCCCAGATACGCAGTATTTT.

This clone was counted a few times. The chain has TRBV29-1 and TRBJ2-5; 7 bases line up with TRBD2. The J call may be in error: the DNA end matches TRBJ2-7 better. CDR1 and CDR2 from the germline V gene are SQVTM and ANQGSEA. CDR3 length equals 15 residues. CDR3 coding DNA: TGCAGCGTTGGTTCTGGCGGGAGCGTCCGCCACGAGCAGTACTTC. Its protein product is CSVGSGGSVRHEQYF.